The 9 T cell receptor beta chains presented below share a single source sample, sequenced in a study of cytomegalovirus exposure and HLA in healthy donors. 60 Vbeta and 13 Jbeta primers were used in PCR. Method: immunoSEQ multiplex PCR; TCRdb's copy keeps in-frame clones and lacks some. The sample lists about 150,000 clones, 65% to 85% occurring once. Sequencing was carried out using PBMCs. These receptor sequences come from a male donor in good health and CMV-seronegative.

This clone was detected once. The rearrangement uses TRBV25-1 and TRBJ1-2, with TRBD1 identical over 8 bases. V gave up 1 base and J gave up 4 bases; unmatched junction bases: 8. Germline assignment: CDR1 MGHDK and CDR2 SYGVNS. The length of the CDR3 is 16 residues. CDR3 nucleotide sequence: TGTGCCAGCAGTGAATTGTATTTGGGACAGGTCTATGGCTACACCTTC. Protein sequence: CASSELYLGQVYGYTF.

The rearrangement links TRBV9 to TRBJ1-1, with TRBD1 as a possible D gene (5 bases). V lost 3 bases, J lost 0 bases, and 12 bases lay in between. The CDR3 totals 15 residues. Germline-derived CDR1 and CDR2 are SGDLS and YYNGEE. CDR3 sequence: CASSGSGQLNTEAFF. In DNA form, the CDR3 reads TGTGCCAGCAGCGGATCCGGACAACTGAACACTGAAGCTTTCTTT.

A single count supports this clone. CDR3 coding DNA: TGTGCCAGCAGTTTAAGGGGCGACTATGGCTACACCTTC. Amino acid sequence: CASSLRGDYGYTF. J is TRBJ1-2 and V is TRBV27, with a weak D call TRBD1 (5 bases). This CDR3 is built from 13 residues. Germline V lookup: CDR1 MNHEY, CDR2 SMNVEV (reference sequence). V gave up 2 bases and J gave up 3 bases, with 7 bases separating them.

This chain links TRBV2 with TRBJ2-3, with D perhaps TRBD1 (6 bases). Germline CDR1 is SNHLY and CDR2 is FYNNEI. The CDR3 is 13 residues long. V shed 4 bases and J shed 9 bases, with 14 bases lying between them. CDR3 DNA: TGTGCCAGCAGTGGGGACACTCAATTAACGCAGTATTTT. As protein: CASSGDTQLTQYF.

The gene calls are TRBV6-5 and TRBJ1-4; maybe TRBD1 (6 bases). Between the trimmed V and J ends, which lost 7 bases and 3 bases, there was a span of 9 bases. In germline, CDR1 is MNHEY, CDR2 SVGAGI. This CDR3 contains 13 residues. The CDR3 DNA reads as TGTGCCAGCACCGGACAGTCTAATGAAAAACTGTTTTTT. Encoded protein: CASTGQSNEKLFF.

This clone was seen a handful of times. The CDR3 DNA sequence: TGTGCCAGCAGTTTATCACCCGACAGGACTGGTGGCTACACCTTC. It yields the protein CASSLSPDRTGGYTF. The chain combines TRBV28 with TRBJ1-2, with D possibly TRBD1 on 6 matching bases. Looked up from germline, CDR1 is MDHEN and CDR2 is SYDVKM. This CDR3 comprises 15 residues. The ends were cut back, 1 base at V and 7 bases at J, with 16 bases in the middle.

The chain employs TRBV9 and TRBJ1-6, with D perhaps TRBD1 (5 bases). V was cut by 3 bases and J by 9 bases, with 13 bases left in between. Germline CDR1 and CDR2: SGDLS and YYNGEE. This CDR3 contains 14 residues. The CDR3: CASSASGLGSPLHF. In DNA form, the CDR3 reads TGTGCCAGCAGCGCCTCAGGGTTGGGTTCACCCCTCCACTTT.

The rearrangement uses TRBV5-1 and TRBJ2-1; D perhaps matches TRBD2 (6 bases). The CDR3 consists of 15 residues. V was shortened by 7 bases and J by 7 bases, with 21 bases between the two germline ends. Germline V gene data show CDR1 as SGHRS and CDR2 as YFSETQ. The CDR3 loop is CASGPLAQSGNEQFF. The CDR3 DNA is TGCGCCAGCGGTCCACTAGCTCAGTCCGGGAATGAGCAGTTCTTC.

Only a few counts were recorded for this clone. This rearrangement joins TRBV30 to TRBJ1-1, with no clear D. Germline CDR1 and CDR2: GTSNPN and SVGIG (reference sequence). Trimming stripped 1 base from V and 0 bases from J, with 12 bases between. The CDR3 runs 15 residues. CDR3 region: CAWSDSAFMNTEAFF. The CDR3 nucleotides are TGTGCCTGGAGTGATAGCGCTTTCATGAACACTGAAGCTTTCTTT.